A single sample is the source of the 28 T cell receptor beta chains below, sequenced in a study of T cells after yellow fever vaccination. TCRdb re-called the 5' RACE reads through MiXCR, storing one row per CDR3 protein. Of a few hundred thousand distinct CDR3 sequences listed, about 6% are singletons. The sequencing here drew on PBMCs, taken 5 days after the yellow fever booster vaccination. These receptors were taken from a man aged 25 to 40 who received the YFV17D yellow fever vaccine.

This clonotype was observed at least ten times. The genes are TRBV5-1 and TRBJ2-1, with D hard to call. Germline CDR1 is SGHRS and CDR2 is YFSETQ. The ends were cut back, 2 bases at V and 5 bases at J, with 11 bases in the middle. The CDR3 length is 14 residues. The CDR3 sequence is CASSFDSRHNEQFF. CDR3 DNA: TGCGCCAGCAGCTTCGACTCAAGACACAATGAGCAGTTCTTC.

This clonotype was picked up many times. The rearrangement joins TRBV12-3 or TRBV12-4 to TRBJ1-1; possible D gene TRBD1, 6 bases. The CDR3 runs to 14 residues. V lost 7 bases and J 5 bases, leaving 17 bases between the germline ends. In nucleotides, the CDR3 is TGTGCCAGCATCTTAGGGGGAGGGGGAACTGAAGCTTTCTTT. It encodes CASILGGGGTEAFF.

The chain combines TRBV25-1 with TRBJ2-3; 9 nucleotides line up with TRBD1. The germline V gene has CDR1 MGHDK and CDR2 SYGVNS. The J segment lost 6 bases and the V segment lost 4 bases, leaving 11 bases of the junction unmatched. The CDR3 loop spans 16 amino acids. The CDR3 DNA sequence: TGTGCCAGCAGTGGAAGCCCCGGGACAGGGACGGATACGCAGTATTTT. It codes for CASSGSPGTGTDTQYF.

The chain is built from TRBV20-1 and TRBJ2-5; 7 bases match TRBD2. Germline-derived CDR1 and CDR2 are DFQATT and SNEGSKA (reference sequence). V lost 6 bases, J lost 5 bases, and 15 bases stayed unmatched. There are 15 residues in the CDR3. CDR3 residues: CSALDGAGASETQYF. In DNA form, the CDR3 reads TGCAGTGCCCTGGATGGGGCGGGAGCTTCCGAGACCCAGTACTTC.

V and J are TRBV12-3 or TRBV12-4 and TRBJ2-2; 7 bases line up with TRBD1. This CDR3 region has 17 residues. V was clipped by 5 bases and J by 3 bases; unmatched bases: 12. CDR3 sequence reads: CASSPPQATGHTGELFF. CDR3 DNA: TGTGCCAGCAGTCCACCCCAGGCGACAGGGCACACCGGGGAGCTGTTTTTT.

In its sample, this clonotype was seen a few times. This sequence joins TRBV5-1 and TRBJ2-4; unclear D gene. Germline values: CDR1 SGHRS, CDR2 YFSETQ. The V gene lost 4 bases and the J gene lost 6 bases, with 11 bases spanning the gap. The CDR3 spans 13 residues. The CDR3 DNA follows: TGCGCCAGCAGCGGACCAGTAAGAAACATTCAGTACTTC. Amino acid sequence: CASSGPVRNIQYF.

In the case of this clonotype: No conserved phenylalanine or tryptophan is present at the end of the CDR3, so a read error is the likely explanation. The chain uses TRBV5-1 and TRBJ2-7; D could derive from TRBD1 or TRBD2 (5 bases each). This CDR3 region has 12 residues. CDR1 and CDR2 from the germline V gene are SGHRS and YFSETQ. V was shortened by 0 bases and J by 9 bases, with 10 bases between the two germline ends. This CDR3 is CASSLGDLGQYY. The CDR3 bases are TGCGCCAGCAGCTTGGGGGACCTCGGGCAGTACTAC.

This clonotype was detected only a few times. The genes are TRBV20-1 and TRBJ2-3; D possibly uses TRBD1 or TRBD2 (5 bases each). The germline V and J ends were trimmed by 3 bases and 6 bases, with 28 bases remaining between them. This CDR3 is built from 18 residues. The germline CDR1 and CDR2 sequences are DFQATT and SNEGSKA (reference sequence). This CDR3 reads CSARGPLDNSGPGDTQYF. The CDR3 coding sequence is TGCAGTGCTAGGGGACCCCTCGATAACAGCGGCCCCGGGGATACGCAGTATTTT.

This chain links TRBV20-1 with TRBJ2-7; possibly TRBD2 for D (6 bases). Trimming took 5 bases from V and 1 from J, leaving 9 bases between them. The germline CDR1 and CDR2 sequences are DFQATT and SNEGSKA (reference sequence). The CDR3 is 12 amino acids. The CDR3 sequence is CSASLASYEQYF. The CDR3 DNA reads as TGCAGTGCTTCACTAGCTTCCTACGAGCAGTACTTC.

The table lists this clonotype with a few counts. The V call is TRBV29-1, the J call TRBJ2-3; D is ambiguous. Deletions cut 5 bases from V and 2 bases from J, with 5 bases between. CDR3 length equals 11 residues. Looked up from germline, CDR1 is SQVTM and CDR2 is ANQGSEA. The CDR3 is CSVRPTDTQYF. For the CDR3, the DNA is TGCAGCGTTCGTCCCACAGATACGCAGTATTTT.

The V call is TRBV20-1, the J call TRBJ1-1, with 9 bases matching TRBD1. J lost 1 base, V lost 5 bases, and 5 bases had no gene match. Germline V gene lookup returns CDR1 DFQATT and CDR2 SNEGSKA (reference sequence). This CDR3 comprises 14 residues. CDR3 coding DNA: TGCAGTGCTCCCTGGGACAGGGCGAACACTGAAGCTTTCTTT. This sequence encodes CSAPWDRANTEAFF.

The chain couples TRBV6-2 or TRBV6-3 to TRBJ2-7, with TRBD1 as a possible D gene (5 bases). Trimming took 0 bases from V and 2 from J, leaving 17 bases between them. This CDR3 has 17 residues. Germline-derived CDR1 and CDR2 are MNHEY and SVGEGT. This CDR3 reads CASSYSLTAFHAYEQYF. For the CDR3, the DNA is TGTGCCAGCAGTTACTCGTTGACAGCCTTCCACGCCTACGAGCAGTACTTC.

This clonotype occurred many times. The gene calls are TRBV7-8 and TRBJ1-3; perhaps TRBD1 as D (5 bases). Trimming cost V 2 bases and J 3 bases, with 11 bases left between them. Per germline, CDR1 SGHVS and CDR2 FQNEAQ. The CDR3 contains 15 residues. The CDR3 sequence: CASSLTRVFGNTIYF. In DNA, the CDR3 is TGTGCCAGCAGCTTAACCAGGGTTTTTGGAAACACCATATATTTT. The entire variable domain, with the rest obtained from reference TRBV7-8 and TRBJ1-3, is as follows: GAGVSQSPRYKVAKRGQDVALRCDPISGHVSLFWYQQALGQGPEFLTYFQNEAQLDKSGLPSDRFFAERPEGSVSTLKIQRTQQEDSAVYLCASSLTRVFGNTIYFGEGSWLTVV.

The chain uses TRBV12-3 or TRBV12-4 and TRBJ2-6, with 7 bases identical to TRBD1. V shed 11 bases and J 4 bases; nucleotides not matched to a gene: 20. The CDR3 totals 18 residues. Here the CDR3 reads CAFCTKTGKTSGANVLTF. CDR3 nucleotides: TGTGCCTTCTGTACAAAGACAGGGAAGACTTCGGGGGCCAACGTCCTGACTTTC.

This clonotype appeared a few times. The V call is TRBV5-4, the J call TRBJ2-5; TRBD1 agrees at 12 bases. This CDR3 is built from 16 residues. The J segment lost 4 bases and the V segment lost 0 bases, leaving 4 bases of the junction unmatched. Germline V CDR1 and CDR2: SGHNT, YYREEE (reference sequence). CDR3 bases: TGTGCCAGCAGCTTGGTTCCGGGACAGGGGGCAGAGACCCAGTACTTC. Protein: CASSLVPGQGAETQYF.

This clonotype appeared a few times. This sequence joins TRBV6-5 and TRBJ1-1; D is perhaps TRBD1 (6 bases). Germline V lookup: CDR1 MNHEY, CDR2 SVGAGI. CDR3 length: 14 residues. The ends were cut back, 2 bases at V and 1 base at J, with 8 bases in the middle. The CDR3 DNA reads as TGTGCCAGCAGTTACCGGGGGCAGAACACTGAAGCTTTCTTT. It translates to CASSYRGQNTEAFF.

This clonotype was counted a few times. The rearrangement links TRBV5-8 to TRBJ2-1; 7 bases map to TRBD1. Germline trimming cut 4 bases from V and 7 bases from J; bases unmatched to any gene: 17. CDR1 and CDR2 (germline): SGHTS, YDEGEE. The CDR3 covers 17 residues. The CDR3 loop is CASSPTPDRVPGNEQFF. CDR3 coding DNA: TGTGCCAGCAGCCCAACACCCGACAGGGTTCCGGGAAATGAGCAGTTCTTC.

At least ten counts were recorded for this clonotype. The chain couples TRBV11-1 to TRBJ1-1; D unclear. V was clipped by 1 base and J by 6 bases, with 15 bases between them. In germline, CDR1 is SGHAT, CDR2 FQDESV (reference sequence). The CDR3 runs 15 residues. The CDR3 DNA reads TGTGCCAGCAGCTTAGGGGTTCCACGGCGCCCTGAAGCTTTCTTT. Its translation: CASSLGVPRRPEAFF.

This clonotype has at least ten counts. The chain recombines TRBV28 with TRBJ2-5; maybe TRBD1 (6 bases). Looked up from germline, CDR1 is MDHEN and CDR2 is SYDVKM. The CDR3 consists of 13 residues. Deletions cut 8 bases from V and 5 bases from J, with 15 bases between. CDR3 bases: TGTGCCAGCTCAGGGGACCTTAGGGAGACCCAGTACTTC. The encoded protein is CASSGDLRETQYF.

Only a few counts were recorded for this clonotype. CDR3 sequence: CSARDRQIPGKGYF. CDR3 nucleotides: TGCAGTGCTAGAGATCGACAGATACCGGGGAAGGGGTACTTC. This chain uses TRBV20-1 with TRBJ2-4; D tentatively reads TRBD1 or TRBD2 (5 bases each). V lost 0 bases to trimming and J lost 15 bases, with 21 bases between them. Germline CDR1 and CDR2: DFQATT and SNEGSKA (reference sequence). This CDR3 has 14 amino acids.

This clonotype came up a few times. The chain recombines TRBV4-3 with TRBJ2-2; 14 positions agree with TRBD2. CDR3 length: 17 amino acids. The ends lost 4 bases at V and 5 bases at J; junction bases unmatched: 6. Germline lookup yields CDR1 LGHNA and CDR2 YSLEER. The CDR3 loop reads CASSPFGLAGGTGELFF. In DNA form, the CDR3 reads TGCGCCAGCAGCCCCTTTGGACTAGCGGGAGGAACCGGGGAGCTGTTTTTT.

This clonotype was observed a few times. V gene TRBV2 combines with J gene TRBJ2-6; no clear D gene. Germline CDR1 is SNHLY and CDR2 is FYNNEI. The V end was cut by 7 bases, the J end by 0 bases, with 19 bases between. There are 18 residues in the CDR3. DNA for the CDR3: TGTGCCAGCACCCCTCAAGTGGGGTTCAGCTCTGGGGCCAACGTCCTGACTTTC. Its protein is CASTPQVGFSSGANVLTF.

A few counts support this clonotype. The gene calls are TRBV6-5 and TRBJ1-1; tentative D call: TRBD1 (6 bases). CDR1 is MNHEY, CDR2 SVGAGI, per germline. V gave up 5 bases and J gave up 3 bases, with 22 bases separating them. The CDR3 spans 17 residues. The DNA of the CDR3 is TGTGCCAGCAGTCACCTCCTCCGCAGGGGCAGAGACACTGAAGCTTTCTTT. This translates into CASSHLLRRGRDTEAFF.

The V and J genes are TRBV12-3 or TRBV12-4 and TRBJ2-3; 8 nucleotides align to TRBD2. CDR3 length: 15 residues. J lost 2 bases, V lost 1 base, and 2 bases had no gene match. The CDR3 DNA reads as TGTGCCAGCAGTTTAGTTAGCGGGGACACAGATACGCAGTATTTT. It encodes CASSLVSGDTDTQYF.

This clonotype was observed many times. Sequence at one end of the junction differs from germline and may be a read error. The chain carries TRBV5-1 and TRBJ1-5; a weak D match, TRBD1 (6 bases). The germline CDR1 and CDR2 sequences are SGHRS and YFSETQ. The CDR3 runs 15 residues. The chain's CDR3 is CASSLGQNSNQPQHF. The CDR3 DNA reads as TGCGCCAGCAGTTTGGGACAAAATAGCAATCAGCCCCAGCATTTT.

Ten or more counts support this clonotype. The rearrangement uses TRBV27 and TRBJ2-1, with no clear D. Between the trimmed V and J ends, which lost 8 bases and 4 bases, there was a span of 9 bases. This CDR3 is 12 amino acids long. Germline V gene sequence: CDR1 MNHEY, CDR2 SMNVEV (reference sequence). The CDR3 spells CASVDFYNEQFF. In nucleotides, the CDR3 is TGTGCCAGCGTAGACTTTTACAATGAGCAGTTCTTC.

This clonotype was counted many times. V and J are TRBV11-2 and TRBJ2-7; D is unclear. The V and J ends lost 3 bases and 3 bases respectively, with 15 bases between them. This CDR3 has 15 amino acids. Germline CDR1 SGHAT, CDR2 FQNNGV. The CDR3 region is CASSFDLGSSYEQYF. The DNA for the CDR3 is TGTGCCAGCAGCTTTGATCTGGGCTCAAGCTACGAGCAGTACTTC.

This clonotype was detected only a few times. This chain's CDR3 is CSATPRQDNRETQYF. The CDR3 coding sequence is TGCAGTGCTACCCCGAGACAGGACAATCGGGAGACCCAGTACTTC. The chain is built from TRBV20-1 and TRBJ2-5, with TRBD1 as a possible D gene (6 bases). This CDR3 comprises 15 residues. Trimming took off 4 bases at V and 5 bases at J, with 20 bases between the two ends. CDR1 and CDR2 (germline): DFQATT, SNEGSKA (reference sequence).